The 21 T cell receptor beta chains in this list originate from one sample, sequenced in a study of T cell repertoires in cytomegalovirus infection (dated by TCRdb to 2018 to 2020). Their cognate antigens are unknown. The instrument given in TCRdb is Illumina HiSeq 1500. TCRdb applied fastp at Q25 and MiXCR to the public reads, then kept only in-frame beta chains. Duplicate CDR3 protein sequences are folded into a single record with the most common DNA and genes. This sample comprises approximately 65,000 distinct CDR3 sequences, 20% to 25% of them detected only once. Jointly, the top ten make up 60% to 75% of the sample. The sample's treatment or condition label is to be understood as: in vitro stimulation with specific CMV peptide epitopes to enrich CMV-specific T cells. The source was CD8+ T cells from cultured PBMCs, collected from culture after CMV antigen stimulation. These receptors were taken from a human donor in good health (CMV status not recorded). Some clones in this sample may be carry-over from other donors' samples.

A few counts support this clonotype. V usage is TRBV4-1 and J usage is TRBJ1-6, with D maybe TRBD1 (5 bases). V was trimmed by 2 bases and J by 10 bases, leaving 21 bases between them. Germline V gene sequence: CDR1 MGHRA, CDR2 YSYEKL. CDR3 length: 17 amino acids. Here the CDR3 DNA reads TGCGCCAGCAGCCAAATTGACCTTATAGACAGTCGGTCACCCCTCCACTTT. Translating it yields CASSQIDLIDSRSPLHF.

CDR3 loop: CASSPLSRTTEAFF. The CDR3 DNA reads TGTGCCAGCAGCCCTCTTTCTCGAACGACTGAAGCTTTCTTT. The chain employs TRBV3-1 and TRBJ1-1; D unclear. Looked up from germline, CDR1 is LGHDT and CDR2 is YNNKEL (reference sequence). The CDR3 is made up of 14 amino acids. The germline V and J ends were trimmed by 4 bases and 5 bases, with 14 bases remaining between them.

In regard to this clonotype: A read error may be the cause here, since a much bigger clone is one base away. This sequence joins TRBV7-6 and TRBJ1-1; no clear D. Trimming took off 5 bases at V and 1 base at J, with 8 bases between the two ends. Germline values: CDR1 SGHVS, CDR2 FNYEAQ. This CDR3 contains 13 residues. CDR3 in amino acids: CASSHYRNTEAFF. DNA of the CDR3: TGTGCCAGCAGCCACTACAGGAACACTGAAGCTTTCTTT. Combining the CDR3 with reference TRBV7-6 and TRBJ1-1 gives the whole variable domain GAGVSQSPRYKVTKRGQDVALRCDPISGHVSLYWYRQALGQGPEFLTYFNYEAQQDKSGLPNDRFSAERPEGSISTLTIQRTEQRDSAMYRCASSHYRNTEAFFGQGTRLTVV.

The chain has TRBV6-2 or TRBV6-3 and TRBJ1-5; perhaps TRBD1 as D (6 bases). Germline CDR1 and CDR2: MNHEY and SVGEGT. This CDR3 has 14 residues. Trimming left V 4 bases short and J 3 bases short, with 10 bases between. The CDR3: CASSSGQLNQPQHF. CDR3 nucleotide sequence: TGTGCCAGCAGTTCCGGACAGCTCAATCAGCCCCAGCATTTT.

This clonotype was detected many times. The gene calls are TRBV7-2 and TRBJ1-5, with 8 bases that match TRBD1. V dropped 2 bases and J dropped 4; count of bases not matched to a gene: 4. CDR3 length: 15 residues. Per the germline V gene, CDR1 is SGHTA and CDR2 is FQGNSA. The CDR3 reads CASSLNRGINQPQHF. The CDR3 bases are TGTGCCAGCAGCTTAAACAGGGGGATAAATCAGCCCCAGCATTTT.

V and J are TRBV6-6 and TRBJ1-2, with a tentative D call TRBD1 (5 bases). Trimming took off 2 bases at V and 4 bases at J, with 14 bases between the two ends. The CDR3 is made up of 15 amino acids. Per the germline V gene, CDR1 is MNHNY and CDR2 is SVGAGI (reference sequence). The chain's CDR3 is CASSYGPGTGYGYTF. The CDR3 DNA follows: TGTGCCAGCAGTTACGGTCCAGGGACCGGCTATGGCTACACCTTC.

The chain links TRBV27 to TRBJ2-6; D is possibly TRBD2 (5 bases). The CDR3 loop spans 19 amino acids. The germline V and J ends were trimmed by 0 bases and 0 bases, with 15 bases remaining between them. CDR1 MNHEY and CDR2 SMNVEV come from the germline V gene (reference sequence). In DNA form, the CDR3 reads TGTGCCAGCAGTTTATCGCCGGCCGGGGAAGTCTCTGGGGCCAACGTCCTGACTTTC. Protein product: CASSLSPAGEVSGANVLTF.

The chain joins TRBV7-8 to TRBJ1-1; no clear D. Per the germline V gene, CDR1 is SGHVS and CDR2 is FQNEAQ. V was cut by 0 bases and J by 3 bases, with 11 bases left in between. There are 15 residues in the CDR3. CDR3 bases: TGTGCCAGCAGCTTAGCTCTATACTGGGACACTGAAGCTTTCTTT. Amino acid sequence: CASSLALYWDTEAFF.

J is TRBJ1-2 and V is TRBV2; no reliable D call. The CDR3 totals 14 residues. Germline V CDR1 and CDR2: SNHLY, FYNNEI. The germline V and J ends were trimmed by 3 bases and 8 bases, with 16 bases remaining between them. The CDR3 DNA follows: TGTGCCAGCAGTGATTGGGCGGGTGCGGAAGGCTACACCTTC. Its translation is CASSDWAGAEGYTF.

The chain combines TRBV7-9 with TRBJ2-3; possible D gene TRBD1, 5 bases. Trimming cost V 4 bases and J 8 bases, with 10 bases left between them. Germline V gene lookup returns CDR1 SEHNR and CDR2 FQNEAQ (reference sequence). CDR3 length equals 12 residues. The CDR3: CASSSDQGTQYF. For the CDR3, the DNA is TGTGCCAGCAGCTCCGACCAGGGTACGCAGTATTTT.

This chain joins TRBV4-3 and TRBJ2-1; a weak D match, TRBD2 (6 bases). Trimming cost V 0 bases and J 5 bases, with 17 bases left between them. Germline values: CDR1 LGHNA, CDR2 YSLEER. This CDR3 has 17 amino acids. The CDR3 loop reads CASSQDPLAAWNNEQFF. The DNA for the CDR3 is TGCGCCAGCAGCCAAGACCCTTTAGCGGCTTGGAACAATGAGCAGTTCTTC.

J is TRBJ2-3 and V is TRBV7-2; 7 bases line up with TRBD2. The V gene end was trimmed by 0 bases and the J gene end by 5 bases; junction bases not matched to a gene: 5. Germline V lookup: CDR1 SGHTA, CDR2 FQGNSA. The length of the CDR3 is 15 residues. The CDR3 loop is CASSLASGTIDTQYF. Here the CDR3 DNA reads TGTGCCAGCAGCTTAGCCAGCGGGACGATAGATACGCAGTATTTT. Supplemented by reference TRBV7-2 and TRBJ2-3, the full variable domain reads GAGVSQSPSNKVTEKGKDVELRCDPISGHTALYWYRQSLGQGLEFLIYFQGNSAPDKSGLPSDRFSAERTGGSVSTLTIQRTQQEDSAVYLCASSLASGTIDTQYFGPGTRLTVL.

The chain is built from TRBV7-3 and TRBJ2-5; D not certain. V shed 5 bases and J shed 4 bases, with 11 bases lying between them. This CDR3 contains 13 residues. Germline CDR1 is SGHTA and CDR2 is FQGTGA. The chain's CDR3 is CASSEPGLETQYF. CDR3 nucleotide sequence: TGTGCCAGCAGCGAGCCGGGCTTAGAGACCCAGTACTTC.

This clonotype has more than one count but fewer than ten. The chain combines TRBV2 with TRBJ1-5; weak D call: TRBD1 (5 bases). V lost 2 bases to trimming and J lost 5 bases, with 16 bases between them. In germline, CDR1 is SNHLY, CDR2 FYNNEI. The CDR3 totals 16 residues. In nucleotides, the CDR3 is TGTGCCAGCAGTGAACTGGGGGGTCTGGTCCATCAGCCCCAGCATTTT. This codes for CASSELGGLVHQPQHF.

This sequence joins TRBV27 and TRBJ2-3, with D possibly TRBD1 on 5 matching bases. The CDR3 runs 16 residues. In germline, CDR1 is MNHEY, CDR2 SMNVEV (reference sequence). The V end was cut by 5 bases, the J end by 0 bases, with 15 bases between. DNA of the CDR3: TGTGCCAGCAGTCCCAGTCCAGGGCTCAGCACAGATACGCAGTATTTT. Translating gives CASSPSPGLSTDTQYF.

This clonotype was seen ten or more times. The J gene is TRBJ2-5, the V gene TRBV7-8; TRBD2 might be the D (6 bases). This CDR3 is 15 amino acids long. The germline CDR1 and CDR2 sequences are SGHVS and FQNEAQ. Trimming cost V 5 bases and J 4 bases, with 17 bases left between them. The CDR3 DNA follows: TGTGCCAGCAGCCCTCCCGGGGAGGTGGGAGAGACCCAGTACTTC. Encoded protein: CASSPPGEVGETQYF.

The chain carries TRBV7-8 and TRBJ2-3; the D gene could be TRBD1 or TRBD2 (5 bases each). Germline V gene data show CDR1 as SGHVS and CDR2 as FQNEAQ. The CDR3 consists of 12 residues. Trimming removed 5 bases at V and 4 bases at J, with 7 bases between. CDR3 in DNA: TGTGCCAGCAGCCGAGGGGCAGATACGCAGTATTTT. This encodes CASSRGADTQYF. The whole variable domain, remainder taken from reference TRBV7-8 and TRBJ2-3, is GAGVSQSPRYKVAKRGQDVALRCDPISGHVSLFWYQQALGQGPEFLTYFQNEAQLDKSGLPSDRFFAERPEGSVSTLKIQRTQQEDSAVYLCASSRGADTQYFGPGTRLTVL.

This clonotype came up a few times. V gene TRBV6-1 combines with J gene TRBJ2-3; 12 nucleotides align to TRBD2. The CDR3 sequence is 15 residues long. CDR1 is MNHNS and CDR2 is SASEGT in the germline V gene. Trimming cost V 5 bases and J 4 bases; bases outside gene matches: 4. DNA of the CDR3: TGTGCCAGCAGTCAACTAGCGGGGGGCTCAGATACGCAGTATTTT. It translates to CASSQLAGGSDTQYF.

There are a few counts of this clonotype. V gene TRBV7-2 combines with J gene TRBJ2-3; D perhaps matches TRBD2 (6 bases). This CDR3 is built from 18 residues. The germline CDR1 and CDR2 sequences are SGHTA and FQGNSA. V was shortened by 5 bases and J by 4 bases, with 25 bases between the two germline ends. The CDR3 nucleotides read TGTGCCAGCAGCCCCATAGCGGCGGTGCGGGTGCGTGCAGATACGCAGTATTTT. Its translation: CASSPIAAVRVRADTQYF.

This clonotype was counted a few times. The CDR3 here is CASSFRSNQPQHF. For the CDR3, the DNA is TGTGCCAGCAGTTTCCGGTCTAATCAGCCCCAGCATTTT. This chain joins TRBV12-3 or TRBV12-4 and TRBJ1-5, with D hard to call. The germline V and J ends were trimmed by 3 bases and 4 bases, with 7 bases remaining between them. This CDR3 is 13 amino acids long.

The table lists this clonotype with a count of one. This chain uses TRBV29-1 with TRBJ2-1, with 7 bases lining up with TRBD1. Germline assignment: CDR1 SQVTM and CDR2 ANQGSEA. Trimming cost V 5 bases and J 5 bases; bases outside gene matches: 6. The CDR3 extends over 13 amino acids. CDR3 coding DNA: TGCAGCGTTTCCGGGACAGTGGACAATGAGCAGTTCTTC. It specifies CSVSGTVDNEQFF.